The clone carrying this T cell receptor (beta chain) appeared a few times. Sequenced by immunoSEQ multiplex PCR; TCRdb stores in-frame clones only, minus some. The repertoire holds 300,000 to 400,000 clones, with 85% to 95% as singletons. The entry originates in a study of blood T cell repertoires in COVID-19. This TCR derives from a woman in her twenties or thirties who had been exposed to COVID-19. Sequenced material: PBMCs or T cells enriched from blood (not recorded which).

The CDR3 DNA sequence: TGTGCCAGCAGTCTCGATTGGGGGCGAACTGGAAACACCATATATTTT. This translates into CASSLDWGRTGNTIYF. The rearrangement joins TRBV7-8 to TRBJ1-3, with D perhaps matching TRBD1 (6 bases). The CDR3 length is 16 residues. Germline V lookup: CDR1 SGHVS, CDR2 FQNEAQ. Trimming removed 6 bases at V and 2 bases at J, with 17 bases between.